These T cell receptor beta chains were read from a single sample in a study of blood T cell repertoires in COVID-19. This table comes from immunoSEQ multiplex PCR, and its TCRdb copy is limited to in-frame clones, with some not included. The profile shows around 340,000 clones, roughly 90% of them singletons. Sequences were obtained from peripheral blood. Every receptor here comes from a woman aged 60-75 years with COVID-19, enrolled during active disease. The CDR3 runs from the conserved cysteine through the conserved F or W. Fields, in order: V gene, D gene, clone size, J gene, CDR3 protein, CDR3 DNA. The D gene is left open where the match is weak. A row's size may be missing; if present it is once, few, many or a size class.

V gene: TRBV5-4; D gene: .; clone size: .; J gene: TRBJ2-1; CDR3 protein: CASSSQARGGNEQFF; CDR3 DNA: TGTGCCAGCAGCTCACAAGCTAGAGGCGGCAATGAGCAGTTCTTC
V gene: TRBV5-1; D gene: TRBD2; clone size: once; J gene: TRBJ2-1; CDR3 protein: CASSLAGSGGPYYNEQFF; CDR3 DNA: TGCGCCAGCAGCTTGGCTGGTAGCGGGGGGCCGTACTACAATGAGCAGTTCTTC
V gene: TRBV30; D gene: .; clone size: once; J gene: TRBJ1-1; CDR3 protein: CAWKRAAEAFF; CDR3 DNA: TGTGCCTGGAAGAGGGCAGCTGAAGCTTTCTTT
V gene: TRBV3-1/TRBV3-2; D gene: TRBD1; clone size: .; J gene: TRBJ1-2; CDR3 protein: CASRTTGTVLYGYTF; CDR3 DNA: TGTGCCAGCAGAACGACCGGGACAGTCCTCTATGGCTACACCTTC
V gene: TRBV7-2; D gene: TRBD1; clone size: .; J gene: TRBJ1-5; CDR3 protein: CASSLTPGGQPQHF; CDR3 DNA: TGTGCCAGCAGCTTAACTCCAGGGGGCCAGCCCCAGCATTTT
V gene: TRBV7-9; D gene: .; clone size: .; J gene: TRBJ2-2; CDR3 protein: CASSPSRQARPELFF; CDR3 DNA: TGTGCCAGCAGCCCCTCTCGACAGGCTCGCCCCGAGCTGTTTTTT
V gene: TRBV12-3/TRBV12-4; D gene: .; clone size: .; J gene: TRBJ1-1; CDR3 protein: CASKGAVLKAFF; CDR3 DNA: TGTGCCAGCAAAGGGGCAGTGCTTAAAGCTTTCTTT
V gene: TRBV6-2/TRBV6-3; D gene: TRBD2; clone size: .; J gene: TRBJ2-1; CDR3 protein: CASSPIAGGRYNEQFF; CDR3 DNA: TGTGCCAGCAGCCCCATAGCGGGGGGGCGTTACAATGAGCAGTTCTTC
V gene: TRBV7-9; D gene: .; clone size: .; J gene: TRBJ2-1; CDR3 protein: CASSLESSYNEQFF; CDR3 DNA: TGTGCCAGCAGCTTAGAATCCTCGTACAATGAGCAGTTCTTC
V gene: TRBV11-3; D gene: .; clone size: .; J gene: TRBJ1-2; CDR3 protein: CASGPGQRNYGYTF; CDR3 DNA: TGTGCCAGCGGCCCTGGACAAAGGAACTATGGCTACACCTTC
V gene: TRBV9; D gene: TRBD2; clone size: .; J gene: TRBJ2-5; CDR3 protein: CASSVGLAGATQETQYF; CDR3 DNA: TGTGCCAGCAGCGTAGGACTAGCGGGGGCGACCCAAGAGACCCAGTACTTC
V gene: TRBV7-9; D gene: .; clone size: .; J gene: TRBJ2-4; CDR3 protein: CASSQSLTGTVSSIQYF; CDR3 DNA: TGTGCCAGCAGCCAAAGCCTGACAGGGACTGTCAGTAGCATTCAGTACTTC
V gene: TRBV5-1; D gene: TRBD1; clone size: once; J gene: TRBJ2-2; CDR3 protein: CASSLNLGGTNTGELFF; CDR3 DNA: TGCGCCAGCAGCTTGAATCTAGGGGGCACGAACACCGGGGAGCTGTTTTTT
V gene: TRBV5-1; D gene: TRBD1; clone size: .; J gene: TRBJ1-1; CDR3 protein: CASSGGQGGTEAFF; CDR3 DNA: TGCGCCAGCAGCGGGGGACAGGGCGGCACTGAAGCTTTCTTT
V gene: TRBV18; D gene: TRBD1; clone size: .; J gene: TRBJ1-2; CDR3 protein: CASSPQARGQGSNYGYTF; CDR3 DNA: TGTGCCAGCTCACCCCAAGCCAGGGGACAGGGATCTAACTATGGCTACACCTTC
V gene: TRBV5-4; D gene: TRBD1; clone size: .; J gene: TRBJ1-4; CDR3 protein: CASSSKQGANEKLFF; CDR3 DNA: TGTGCCAGCAGCTCGAAGCAGGGGGCTAATGAAAAACTGTTTTTT
V gene: TRBV29-1; D gene: .; clone size: .; J gene: TRBJ2-4; CDR3 protein: CSVEEQLTIAKNIQYF; CDR3 DNA: TGCAGCGTTGAAGAACAGCTTACGATAGCCAAAAACATTCAGTACTTC
V gene: TRBV30; D gene: TRBD1; clone size: .; J gene: TRBJ2-1; CDR3 protein: CAWSRGQGAREQFF; CDR3 DNA: TGTGCCTGGAGTCGGGGACAGGGGGCGCGGGAGCAGTTCTTC
V gene: TRBV5-1; D gene: TRBD1; clone size: .; J gene: TRBJ2-3; CDR3 protein: CASSQTGFTDTQYF; CDR3 DNA: TGCGCCAGCAGCCAGACAGGGTTCACAGATACGCAGTATTTT
V gene: TRBV9; D gene: TRBD2; clone size: .; J gene: TRBJ2-7; CDR3 protein: CASSVGSSGGAKSYEQYF; CDR3 DNA: TGTGCCAGCAGCGTAGGGTCTAGCGGGGGGGCTAAGTCCTACGAGCAGTACTTC
V gene: TRBV5-1; D gene: .; clone size: few; J gene: TRBJ1-5; CDR3 protein: CASSLGGPGQPQHF; CDR3 DNA: TGCGCCAGCAGCTTGGGAGGGCCGGGACAGCCCCAGCATTTT
V gene: TRBV6-5; D gene: TRBD1; clone size: .; J gene: TRBJ1-2; CDR3 protein: CASSSGQGALYGYTF; CDR3 DNA: TGTGCCAGCAGTTCCGGACAGGGGGCCCTTTATGGCTACACCTTC
V gene: TRBV4-1; D gene: .; clone size: .; J gene: TRBJ2-5; CDR3 protein: CASSQESRGQETQYF; CDR3 DNA: TGCGCCAGCAGCCAAGAGAGTCGGGGGCAAGAGACCCAGTACTTC
V gene: TRBV4-2; D gene: .; clone size: .; J gene: TRBJ2-1; CDR3 protein: CASSQDSWLKPDEQFF; CDR3 DNA: TGTGCCAGCAGCCAAGACAGTTGGTTGAAACCCGATGAGCAGTTCTTC
V gene: TRBV5-6; D gene: .; clone size: .; J gene: TRBJ2-1; CDR3 protein: CASSPGQQTSSEQFF; CDR3 DNA: TGTGCCAGCAGCCCAGGACAGCAGACTAGCAGTGAGCAGTTCTTC
V gene: TRBV18; D gene: TRBD1; clone size: .; J gene: TRBJ1-2; CDR3 protein: CASSERDSLYGYTF; CDR3 DNA: TGTGCCAGCTCAGAGAGGGACAGCCTCTATGGCTACACCTTC
V gene: TRBV2; D gene: .; clone size: few; J gene: TRBJ1-2; CDR3 protein: CASSPQAAGYTF; CDR3 DNA: TGTGCCAGCAGTCCCCAGGCTGCGGGCTACACCTTC
V gene: TRBV7-3; D gene: TRBD1; clone size: .; J gene: TRBJ1-1; CDR3 protein: CASSSRTGSTEAFF; CDR3 DNA: TGTGCCAGCAGCTCCCGGACAGGGAGCACTGAAGCTTTCTTT
V gene: TRBV14; D gene: TRBD2; clone size: .; J gene: TRBJ2-5; CDR3 protein: CASSAGLVGETQYF; CDR3 DNA: TGTGCCAGCAGCGCCGGACTAGTGGGGGAGACCCAGTACTTC
V gene: TRBV29-1; D gene: TRBD1; clone size: .; J gene: TRBJ2-2; CDR3 protein: CSVEGDRGLADGELFF; CDR3 DNA: TGCAGCGTTGAAGGGGACAGGGGGCTCGCTGACGGGGAGCTGTTTTTT
V gene: TRBV4-1; D gene: .; clone size: .; J gene: TRBJ1-3; CDR3 protein: CASSQVLGSSGNTIYF; CDR3 DNA: TGCGCCAGCAGCCAAGTATTGGGCAGCTCTGGAAACACCATATATTTT